The rows below give T cell receptor beta chains drawn from one sample of a study of shared clonotypes between healthy human individuals. The protocol was immunoSEQ multiplex PCR, while the TCRdb copy is restricted to in-frame clones and leaves out a portion. The profile shows about 230,000 clones, 65% to 70% of them singletons. Material for sequencing was memory CD4+ T cells sorted from blood. All receptors derive from a man aged 25-45 years in good health. The CDR3 runs from the conserved cysteine through the conserved F or W. A D gene is named only where the DNA matches it firmly.

CASSLGPGVGTDTQYF,.,TRBV11-2,TRBJ2-3
CASSLGGGNYGYTF,.,TRBV7-2,TRBJ1-2
CASSLIMSGGSTDTQYF,TRBD2,TRBV5-5,TRBJ2-3
CSVAGGSGENTEAFF,.,TRBV29-1,TRBJ1-1
CASSQSWQGNYGYTF,.,TRBV4-2,TRBJ1-2
CASTETSAGGELFF,TRBD2,TRBV7-9,TRBJ2-2
CATSSRQGYYNEQFF,.,TRBV15,TRBJ2-1
CASSLASGRGDTQYF,TRBD2,TRBV7-2,TRBJ2-3
CASSVPLARETQYF,.,TRBV5-5,TRBJ2-5
CASSEAARWGRYTQYF,.,TRBV10-1,TRBJ2-3
CASGLAGVYEQYF,TRBD2,TRBV11-2,TRBJ2-7
CASTLGFRDKETQYF,.,TRBV28,TRBJ2-5